The rows below give T cell receptor beta chains drawn from one sample of a study of T cell responses to AZD1222 COVID-19 vaccine. Some clones are missing from TCRdb's copy, which holds only in-frame ones; the method was immunoSEQ multiplex PCR. In the table there are about 8,000 clones, 85% to 90% of which are singletons. Sample: peripheral blood, taken 28 days after the second AZD1222 dose. The receptors here all came from an adult who received the AZD1222 COVID-19 vaccine. CDR3s leave out the opening cysteine and the closing phenylalanine or tryptophan. The order of the fields is V gene, J gene, CDR3 protein.

>TRBV7-9|TRBJ1-1
ASSPPSGGNTEAF
>TRBV19|TRBJ1-5
ASSMGQVVFLGNQPQH
>TRBV12-3/TRBV12-4|TRBJ1-6
ASKVAGHSPLH
>TRBV2|TRBJ2-2
ASSERVLAGELF
>TRBV7-2|TRBJ2-7
ASSPRGQGKREQY
>TRBV7-8|TRBJ2-7
ASSSGSSSASPYEQY
>TRBV5-8|TRBJ1-2
ASSLVAVRSYGYT
>TRBV6-2/TRBV6-3|TRBJ2-7
ASSYSTGVSYEQY
>TRBV7-6|TRBJ2-7
ASSYGGGEVYEQY
>TRBV28|TRBJ1-4
ASSLGTGHEKLF
>TRBV7-2|TRBJ2-3
ASSLGLGSTDTQY
>TRBV27|TRBJ1-4
ASSLQGRPNEKLF
>TRBV15|TRBJ2-5
ATSRGGGGQETQY
>TRBV7-2|TRBJ1-4
ASSNDGSNEKLF
>TRBV5-1|TRBJ1-6
ASSGQGLNSPLH
>TRBV29-1|TRBJ1-4
SVEGQESEKLF
>TRBV7-2|TRBJ2-1
ASSLDRGDEQF
>TRBV7-9|TRBJ2-1
ASSAGTTRMDEQF
>TRBV9|TRBJ2-7
ASSVVGLAGEEQY
>TRBV7-9|TRBJ2-4
ASSLDFSRLAKNIQY
>TRBV18|TRBJ2-5
ASSAFGQETQY
>TRBV11-2|TRBJ2-7
ASSGGGSNLPAYEQY
>TRBV5-1|TRBJ1-4
ASSAWADNEKLF
>TRBV5-1|TRBJ2-5
ASSLGVGGHQETQY
>TRBV5-5|TRBJ2-7
ASSLTQGTGVPYEQY
>TRBV3-1/TRBV3-2|TRBJ1-2
ASSPDTYGYT